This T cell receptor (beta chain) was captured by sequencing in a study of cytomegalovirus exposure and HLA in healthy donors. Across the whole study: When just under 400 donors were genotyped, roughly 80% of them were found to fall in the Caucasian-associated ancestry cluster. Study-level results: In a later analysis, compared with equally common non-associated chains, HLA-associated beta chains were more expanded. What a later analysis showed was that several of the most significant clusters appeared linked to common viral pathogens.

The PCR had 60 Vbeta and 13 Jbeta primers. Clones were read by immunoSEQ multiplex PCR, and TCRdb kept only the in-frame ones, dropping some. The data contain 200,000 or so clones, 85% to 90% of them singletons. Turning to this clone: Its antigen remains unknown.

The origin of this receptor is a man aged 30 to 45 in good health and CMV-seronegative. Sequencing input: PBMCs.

Here the CDR3 reads CASSDQTSALYEQYF. The CDR3, as DNA: TGTGCCAGCAGTGATCAAACTAGCGCCTTGTACGAGCAGTACTTC. The chain links TRBV2 to TRBJ2-7; 7 bases are a match to TRBD2. Germline trimming cut 3 bases from V and 4 bases from J; bases unmatched to any gene: 9. From germline, CDR1 is SNHLY and CDR2 FYNNEI. The CDR3 is made up of 15 amino acids.